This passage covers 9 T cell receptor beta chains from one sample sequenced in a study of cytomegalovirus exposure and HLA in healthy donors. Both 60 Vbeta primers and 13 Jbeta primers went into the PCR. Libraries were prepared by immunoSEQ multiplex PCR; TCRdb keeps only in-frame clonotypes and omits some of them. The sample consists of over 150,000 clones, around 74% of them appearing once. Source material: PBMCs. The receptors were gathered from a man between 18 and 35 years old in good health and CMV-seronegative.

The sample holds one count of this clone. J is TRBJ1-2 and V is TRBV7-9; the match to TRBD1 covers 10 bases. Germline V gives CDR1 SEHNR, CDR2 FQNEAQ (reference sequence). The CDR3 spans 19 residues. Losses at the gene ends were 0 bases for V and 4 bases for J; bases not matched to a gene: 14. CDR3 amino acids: CASSLAVGTGEDSSYGYTF. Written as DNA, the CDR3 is TGTGCCAGCAGCTTAGCGGTGGGGACAGGGGAAGATTCGAGCTATGGCTACACCTTC.

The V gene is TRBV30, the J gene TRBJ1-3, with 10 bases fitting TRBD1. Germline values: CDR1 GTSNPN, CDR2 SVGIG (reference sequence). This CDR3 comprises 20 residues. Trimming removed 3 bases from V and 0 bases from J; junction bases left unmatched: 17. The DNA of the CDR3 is TGTGCCTGGAGGAAACTAGGGACAGGGGTTGACGAGACCTCTGGAAACACCATATATTTT. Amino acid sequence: CAWRKLGTGVDETSGNTIYF.

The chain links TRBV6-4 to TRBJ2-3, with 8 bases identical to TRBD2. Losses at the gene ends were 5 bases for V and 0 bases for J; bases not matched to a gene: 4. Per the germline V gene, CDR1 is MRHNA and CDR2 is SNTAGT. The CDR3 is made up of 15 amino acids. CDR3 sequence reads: CASSTSGASTDTQYF. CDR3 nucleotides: TGTGCCAGCAGTACTAGCGGAGCTAGCACAGATACGCAGTATTTT.

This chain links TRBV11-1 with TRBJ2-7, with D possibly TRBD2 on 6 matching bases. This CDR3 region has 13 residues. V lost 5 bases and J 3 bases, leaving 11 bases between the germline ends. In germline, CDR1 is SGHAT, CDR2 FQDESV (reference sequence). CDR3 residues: CASSAGTFYEQYF. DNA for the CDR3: TGTGCCAGCAGCGCCGGGACTTTCTACGAGCAGTACTTC. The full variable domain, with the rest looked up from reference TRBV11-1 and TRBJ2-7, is EAEVAQSPRYKITEKSQAVAFWCDPISGHATLYWYRQILGQGPELLVQFQDESVVDDSQLPKDRFSAERLKGVDSTLKIQPAELGDSAMYLCASSAGTFYEQYFGPGTRLTVT.

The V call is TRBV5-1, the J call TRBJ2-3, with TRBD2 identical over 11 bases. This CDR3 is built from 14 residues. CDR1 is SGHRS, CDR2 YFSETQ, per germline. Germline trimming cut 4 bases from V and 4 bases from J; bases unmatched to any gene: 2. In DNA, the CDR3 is TGCGCCAGCAGCCCGGGACTAGCGGCAGATACGCAGTATTTT. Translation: CASSPGLAADTQYF.

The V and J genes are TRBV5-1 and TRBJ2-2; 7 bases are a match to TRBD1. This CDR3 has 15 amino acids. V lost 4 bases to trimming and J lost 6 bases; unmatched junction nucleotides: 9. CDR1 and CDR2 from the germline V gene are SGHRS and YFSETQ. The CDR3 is CASSGDSLWAGELFF. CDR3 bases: TGCGCCAGCAGCGGGGACAGCTTGTGGGCCGGGGAGCTGTTTTTT. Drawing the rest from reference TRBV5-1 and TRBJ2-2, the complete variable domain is KAGVTQTPRYLIKTRGQQVTLSCSPISGHRSVSWYQQTPGQGLQFLFEYFSETQRNKGNFPGRFSGRQFSNSRSEMNVSTLELGDSALYLCASSGDSLWAGELFFGEGSRLTVL.

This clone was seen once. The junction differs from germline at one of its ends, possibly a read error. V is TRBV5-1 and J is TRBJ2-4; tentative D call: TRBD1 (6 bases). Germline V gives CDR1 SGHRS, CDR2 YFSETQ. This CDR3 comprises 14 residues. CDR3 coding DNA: TGCGCCAGCAGCAATGGACAGTTTGAAAACAGTCAGTACTTC. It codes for CASSNGQFENSQYF.

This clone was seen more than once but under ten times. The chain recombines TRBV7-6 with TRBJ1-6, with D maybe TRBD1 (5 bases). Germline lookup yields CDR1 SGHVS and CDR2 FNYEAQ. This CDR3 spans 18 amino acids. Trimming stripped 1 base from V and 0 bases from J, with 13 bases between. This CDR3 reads CASSLGVGASSYNSPLHF. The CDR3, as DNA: TGTGCCAGCAGCTTAGGGGTAGGGGCGAGCTCCTATAATTCACCCCTCCACTTT.

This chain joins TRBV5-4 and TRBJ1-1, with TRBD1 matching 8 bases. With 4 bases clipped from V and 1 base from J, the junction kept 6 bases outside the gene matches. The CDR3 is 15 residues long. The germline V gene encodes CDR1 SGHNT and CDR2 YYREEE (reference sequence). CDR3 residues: CASSPPDRENTEAFF. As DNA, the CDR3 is TGTGCCAGCAGCCCACCGGACAGGGAGAACACTGAAGCTTTCTTT. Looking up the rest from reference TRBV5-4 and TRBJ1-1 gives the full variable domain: ETGVTQSPTHLIKTRGQQVTLRCSSQSGHNTVSWYQQALGQGPQFIFQYYREEENGRGNFPPRFSGLQFPNYSSELNVNALELDDSALYLCASSPPDRENTEAFFGQGTRLTVV.